This is a list of T cell receptor beta chains from one sample in a study of blood T cell repertoires in COVID-19. Sequencing was performed with immunoSEQ multiplex PCR; in TCRdb, only in-frame clones are kept and a portion is missing. This sample carries roughly 120,000 clones, about 89% of them seen once, and the ten largest clones take about 4.5%. Sequenced input: peripheral blood. These receptors came from a man aged 35 to 55 with acute or convalescent COVID-19. Each CDR3 is given with its conserved first and last residue. A D gene is named only where the DNA matches it firmly. Clone size, where shown, is once, few, many, or a class for clones that have expanded.

v_call	d_call	clone_size	j_call	cdr3_length	cdr3_nt	cdr3_aa
TRBV5-4	NA	NA	TRBJ2-2	15	TGTGCCAGCAGCTTCCCCTCTGTTCACACCGGGGAGCTGTTTTTT	CASSFPSVHTGELFF
TRBV19	TRBD1	NA	TRBJ1-2	15	TGTGCCAGTAGTCTCGGACAGGAAGTAGGGGATGGCTACACCTTC	CASSLGQEVGDGYTF
TRBV4-1	TRBD1	NA	TRBJ2-7	15	TGCGCCAGCAGCCTCCTCGGGGACAGGGTCTACGAGCAGTACTTC	CASSLLGDRVYEQYF
TRBV5-1	NA	NA	TRBJ1-2	14	TGCGCCAGCAGCCGACAGGTGGATAACTATGGCTACACCTTC	CASSRQVDNYGYTF
TRBV11-2	NA	NA	TRBJ2-5	15	TGTGCCAGCAGCGACTATACGGGGGGCGGGGAGACCCAGTACTTC	CASSDYTGGGETQYF
TRBV20-1	TRBD2	few	TRBJ2-1	15	TGCAGTGCTAGTACTAGCGGGGGGACCTACAATGAGCAGTTCTTC	CSASTSGGTYNEQFF
TRBV7-9	NA	few	TRBJ1-1	13	TGTGCCAGCAGCTTAGATCAGGGGACTGAAGCTTTCTTT	CASSLDQGTEAFF
TRBV6-2/TRBV6-3	TRBD1	NA	TRBJ1-2	13	TGTGCCAGCAGTCCACCTACAGGGGTCGGCTACACCTTC	CASSPPTGVGYTF
TRBV5-1	TRBD2	NA	TRBJ2-7	15	TGCGCCAGCAGCTTGTATAGCGGGAGTACGTACGAGCAGTACTTC	CASSLYSGSTYEQYF
TRBV25-1	NA	NA	TRBJ1-4	16	TGTGCCAGCAGTGAATTGAGGCCAGTCAATAATGAAAAACTGTTTTTT	CASSELRPVNNEKLFF
TRBV2	NA	NA	TRBJ1-1	14	TGTGCCAGCAGTATAGACAGATGGAACACTGAAGCTTTCTTT	CASSIDRWNTEAFF
TRBV30	NA	NA	TRBJ1-2	14	TGTGCCTGGAGTGTTTCTTTGGGGGCCGATGGCTACACCTTC	CAWSVSLGADGYTF
TRBV6-6	NA	NA	TRBJ2-1	15	TGTGCCAGCAGTTACGGTACGGGAGTTGCCGCTGAGCAGTTCTTC	CASSYGTGVAAEQFF
TRBV4-3	NA	NA	TRBJ1-5	14	TGCGCCAGCAGCCCTGCAGGAGGAAGGCAGCCCCAGCATTTT	CASSPAGGRQPQHF
TRBV24-1	TRBD2	NA	TRBJ2-1	17	TGTGCCACCAGTGAACGAGGGACTAGCGGGAATAAGAATGAGCAGTTCTTC	CATSERGTSGNKNEQFF
TRBV11-2	TRBD2	NA	TRBJ2-2	16	TGTGCCAGCAGCCGACTAGCGGGAGTAGGAGGCGGGGAGCTGTTTTTT	CASSRLAGVGGGELFF
TRBV3-1/TRBV3-2	TRBD1	once	TRBJ1-3	16	TGTGCCAGCAGCCACAGACAGGGGATCTCTGGAAACACCATATATTTT	CASSHRQGISGNTIYF
TRBV19	NA	NA	TRBJ1-2	16	TGTGCCAGTAGTATAATGATGCAGGGCGGACACTATGGCTACACCTTC	CASSIMMQGGHYGYTF
TRBV10-1	TRBD2	NA	TRBJ2-3	14	TGCGCCAGCAGTGAGCCACTACTAGCGGGTACGCAGTATTTT	CASSEPLLAGTQYF
TRBV6-2/TRBV6-3	NA	few	TRBJ1-6	16	TGTGCCAGCAGTTACTCCCGGACAGTGACTAATTCACCCCTCCACTTT	CASSYSRTVTNSPLHF
TRBV29-1	NA	NA	TRBJ1-3	13	TGCAGCGTTAGCGGGCCCTCTGGAAACACCATATATTTT	CSVSGPSGNTIYF
TRBV3-1/TRBV3-2	NA	NA	TRBJ1-3	16	TGTGCCAGCAGCCAAGATTTGGGGCACTACGGAAACACCATATATTTT	CASSQDLGHYGNTIYF
TRBV15	NA	NA	TRBJ1-1	15	TGTGCCACCAGCAGAGATGGCGGGGAGTCCACTGAAGCTTTCTTT	CATSRDGGESTEAFF
TRBV5-1	NA	once	TRBJ1-3	14	TGCGCCAGCAGCTCTGACGGCGCAGGCAACACCATATATTTT	CASSSDGAGNTIYF
TRBV7-8	NA	NA	TRBJ1-1	13	TGTGCCAGCAGCTTAGCCCCTAACACTGAAGCTTTCTTT	CASSLAPNTEAFF
TRBV19	TRBD2	NA	TRBJ2-3	16	TGTGCCAGTAGTACCCGGACTAGTATGAGCACAGATACGCAGTATTTT	CASSTRTSMSTDTQYF
TRBV3-1/TRBV3-2	NA	NA	TRBJ1-2	18	TGTGCCAGCAGCCAAGATCTTATCGCGGCAGAAGCTAACTATGGCTACACCTTC	CASSQDLIAAEANYGYTF
TRBV6-1	NA	NA	TRBJ1-2	15	TGTGCCAGCAGTGAAGCGATCGGACAGCCTTATGGCTACACCTTC	CASSEAIGQPYGYTF
TRBV5-1	NA	few	TRBJ2-3	14	TGCGCCAGCAGAGCCGGACTAAGCACAGATACGCAGTATTTT	CASRAGLSTDTQYF
TRBV7-9	NA	NA	TRBJ2-7	16	TGTGCCAGCAGCTTGTATCCATGGGACTCTACCTACGAGCAGTACTTC	CASSLYPWDSTYEQYF
TRBV4-1	NA	NA	TRBJ1-4	15	TGCGCCAGCAGCCACTACGGGACGGAGGGTGAAAAACTGTTTTTT	CASSHYGTEGEKLFF
TRBV6-2/TRBV6-3	TRBD2	once	TRBJ2-2	17	TGTGCCAGCAGTCGTAATAGCGGGGGGCCGAACACCGGGGAGCTGTTTTTT	CASSRNSGGPNTGELFF
TRBV5-4	NA	NA	TRBJ2-7	16	TGTGCCAGCAGTCCTCAGGACAAATCACTCTCCTACGAGCAGTACTTC	CASSPQDKSLSYEQYF
TRBV19	TRBD1	NA	TRBJ1-1	13	TGTGCCAGTAGTCGGACAGGGAACACTGAAGCTTTCTTT	CASSRTGNTEAFF
TRBV9	NA	NA	TRBJ1-5	15	TGTGCCAGCAGCGTGGATGGAGGGGCAAATCAGCCCCAGCATTTT	CASSVDGGANQPQHF
TRBV9	NA	few	TRBJ2-1	17	TGTGCCAGCAGCGTTCAGGGGACGGCAAGCTCCTACAATGAGCAGTTCTTC	CASSVQGTASSYNEQFF
TRBV30	TRBD1	NA	TRBJ1-5	14	TGTGCCTGGAGTGTACAGGGGGGCAATCAGCCCCAGCATTTT	CAWSVQGGNQPQHF
TRBV30	NA	NA	TRBJ1-2	13	TGTGCCTCCCTCCGGGGTGGGGTGCGTGGCTACACCTTC	CASLRGGVRGYTF
TRBV4-1	NA	few	TRBJ2-5	16	TGCGCCAGCAGCCAGATTGGTGTGGTAACACAAGAGACCCAGTACTTC	CASSQIGVVTQETQYF
TRBV3-1/TRBV3-2	TRBD1	NA	TRBJ1-1	14	TGTGCCAGCAGCCAAGAGACAGGACAGGGGAATGCTTTCTTT	CASSQETGQGNAFF
TRBV7-8	NA	few	TRBJ2-1	13	TGTGCCAGCAGCTTAAAGAGCAACAATGAGCAGTTCTTC	CASSLKSNNEQFF
TRBV5-5	NA	once	TRBJ1-3	17	TGTGCCAGCAGCCCCTACGGTACAGGGCCCTCTGGAAACACCATATATTTT	CASSPYGTGPSGNTIYF
TRBV7-8	NA	NA	TRBJ1-1	15	TGTGCCAGCAGCGTAGTGGGGCAGGGGCGGACTGAAGCTTTCTTT	CASSVVGQGRTEAFF
TRBV19	TRBD1	NA	TRBJ2-2	17	TGTGCCAGTAGTTGGGACAGGCGCAGCCCGAACACCGGGGAGCTGTTTTTT	CASSWDRRSPNTGELFF
TRBV30	TRBD1	NA	TRBJ1-2	15	TGTGCCTGGAGCCCTAGGGGACAGCGAATCTATGGCTACACCTTC	CAWSPRGQRIYGYTF
TRBV10-3	TRBD1	NA	TRBJ2-7	14	TGTGCCATCAGTGAGGGGACAGCCAGCTACGAGCAGTACTTC	CAISEGTASYEQYF
TRBV30	NA	once	TRBJ2-7	14	TGTGCCTGGAGTGTACGCAGGGTCTCGGGCGAGCAGTACTTC	CAWSVRRVSGEQYF
TRBV6-4	NA	NA	TRBJ2-1	15	TGTGCCAGCAGTGAAATGGCGGCTGCAATCGGTGAGCAGTTCTTC	CASSEMAAAIGEQFF
TRBV6-1	NA	few	TRBJ1-1	15	TGTGCCAGCAGTGAAGGGTCGGGATATAACACTGAAGCTTTCTTT	CASSEGSGYNTEAFF
TRBV15	NA	NA	TRBJ2-2	16	TGTGCCACCAGCAGAGCCCCCTCAGGGAACACCGGGGAGCTGTTTTTT	CATSRAPSGNTGELFF
TRBV9	NA	NA	TRBJ2-5	12	TGTGCCAGCAGCGGCTCGACAGGGACCCAGTACTTC	CASSGSTGTQYF
TRBV5-1	NA	NA	TRBJ2-7	14	TGCGCCAGCTCGAGGAGCGGTGAAAACTACGAGCAGTACTTC	CASSRSGENYEQYF
TRBV5-4	NA	few	TRBJ1-2	15	TGTGCCAGCAGACCGAAAGACAGGAACAACTATGGCTACACCTTC	CASRPKDRNNYGYTF
TRBV29-1	NA	NA	TRBJ1-1	16	TGCAGCGTTGCCCGGCAGGCTGGTTTTTTGGACACTGAAGCTTTCTTT	CSVARQAGFLDTEAFF
TRBV6-5	NA	few	TRBJ1-1	12	TGTGCCAGCAGGCAGGGACTTACTGAAGCTTTCTTT	CASRQGLTEAFF
TRBV19	TRBD2	NA	TRBJ2-1	12	TGTGCCAGTAGTATAAAAGGCGGGGGGGTCCTCTTC	CASSIKGGGVLF
TRBV29-1	NA	NA	TRBJ1-1	14	TGCAGCGTTGAAGGTGTTATAGGGGACACTGAAGCTTTCTTT	CSVEGVIGDTEAFF